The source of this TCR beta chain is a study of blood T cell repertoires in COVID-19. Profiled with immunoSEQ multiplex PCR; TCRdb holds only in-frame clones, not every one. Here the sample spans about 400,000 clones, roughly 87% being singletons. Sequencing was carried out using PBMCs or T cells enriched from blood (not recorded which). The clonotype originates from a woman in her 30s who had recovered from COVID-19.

The CDR3: CASSGTRNGYTF. CDR3 DNA sequence: TGTGCCAGCTCCGGGACTCGTAATGGCTACACCTTC. J is TRBJ1-2 and V is TRBV18; weak D call: TRBD1 (5 bases). Trimming removed 6 bases at V and 6 bases at J, with 11 bases between. The CDR3 runs to 12 residues. Germline V lookup: CDR1 KGHSH, CDR2 LQKENI.